The source of this TCR beta chain is a study of shared clonotypes between healthy human individuals. Study-wide context: CD8 memory received one plate per donor, CD8 naive two, CD4 memory three and CD4 naive three.

Sequenced by immunoSEQ multiplex PCR; TCRdb stores in-frame clones only, minus some. The table shows around 2.3 million clones, with 90% to 97% occurring only once. Caucasian adults living in Nashville, Tennessee, provided all samples. A CD45RA+ naive subset and a CD45RA-negative memory subset were split from CD4+ cells. The CDR3 consists of 16 residues. The germline CDR1 and CDR2 sequences are SGHRS and YFSETQ. V was pared by 4 bases and J by 2 bases, with 9 bases of the junction left unmatched. The clonotype was recovered from a man between 18 and 29 years old in good health. The specimen sequenced was naive CD4+ T cells sorted from blood. Subset given: CD45RA+ positively selected. The rearrangement uses TRBV5-1 and TRBJ2-7; 10 nucleotides match TRBD1. DNA of the CDR3: TGCGCCAGCAGCATTACCGGGACAGGGGATACCTACGAGCAGTACTTC. It specifies CASSITGTGDTYEQYF.